Listed below are T cell receptor beta chains from one sample, sequenced in a study of healthy donors' naive CD4 and CD8 T cells. TCRdb re-analysed the reads in MiXCR, keeping a single row per CDR3 protein. This table has around 200,000 distinct CDR3 sequences, about 74% appearing once. The sequenced sample was naive CD4+ and CD8+ T cells sorted from blood, pooled from several donors. These TCRs come from a pool of human donors in good health; the sample pools cells from several healthy donors. The CDR3 runs from the conserved cysteine through the conserved F or W. D genes are given only for firm matches. Clone size is not always given. Where it is, it says once, few, many or a class for expanded clones.

NA	TRBV19	TRBJ1-1	NA	TGTGCCAGTAGTATAGATCTATTCCGACAGGAAAACACTGAAGCTTTCTTT	CASSIDLFRQENTEAFF
TRBD1	TRBV27	TRBJ2-3	once	TGTGCCACCAGTAACTTACCTAGGGGACAGGGGCACACAGATACGCAGTATTTT	CATSNLPRGQGHTDTQYF
TRBD1	TRBV5-1	TRBJ2-3	NA	TGCGCCAGCAGGAGACAGGGATCCTCTAGCACAGATACGCAGTATTTT	CASRRQGSSSTDTQYF
TRBD2	TRBV27	TRBJ2-1	NA	TGTGCCAGCAGTTTAGGGACTAGCGGGAGCAATGAGCAGTTCTTC	CASSLGTSGSNEQFF
TRBD1	TRBV29-1	TRBJ2-1	NA	TGCAGCGTTGACGGACAGGGGTTTTACAATGAGCAGTTCTTC	CSVDGQGFYNEQFF
TRBD2	TRBV27	TRBJ2-1	NA	TGTGCCAGCAGGATAAGTAGCGGGAGGTCCTACAATGAGCAGTTCTTC	CASRISSGRSYNEQFF
NA	TRBV11-1	TRBJ2-7	once	TGTGCCAGCAGCCTTCGCCTGGGGCCCTCCGAGCAGTACTTC	CASSLRLGPSEQYF
NA	TRBV30	TRBJ2-1	once	TGTGCCTGGAGTCCCGACGGCAATGAGCAGTTCTTC	CAWSPDGNEQFF
NA	TRBV12-3/TRBV12-4	TRBJ2-1	NA	TGTGCCAGCAGTTTAGCTGCCCCCAATGAGCAGTTCTTC	CASSLAAPNEQFF
NA	TRBV29-1	TRBJ2-7	NA	TGCAGCGTTGAGGCTAGCCCTTTACCCTTCTACGAGCAGTACTTC	CSVEASPLPFYEQYF
NA	TRBV30	TRBJ1-5	NA	TGTGCCTGGAGTGCCGGACACTCCTATCAGCCCCAGCATTTT	CAWSAGHSYQPQHF
NA	TRBV29-1	TRBJ1-1	few	TGCAGCGTTGCCCGGACAGAGAACACTGAAGCTTTCTTT	CSVARTENTEAFF
NA	TRBV12-3/TRBV12-4	TRBJ1-3	NA	TGTGCCAGCGGACCTGGGGGAATCTCTGGAAACACCATATATTTT	CASGPGGISGNTIYF
NA	TRBV6-2/TRBV6-3	TRBJ1-5	NA	TGTGCCAGCAGTTACCGACAGACGGGTGGGAGCAATCAGCCCCAGCATTTT	CASSYRQTGGSNQPQHF
NA	TRBV11-2	TRBJ2-2	NA	TGTGCCAGCAGCTTACCCGGAGCGAACACCGGGGAGCTGTTTTTT	CASSLPGANTGELFF
TRBD1	TRBV6-2/TRBV6-3	TRBJ1-5	NA	TGTGCCAGCAGTTATCCGGGACAGGGCAGGTCCGGCAATCAGCCCCAGCATTTT	CASSYPGQGRSGNQPQHF
TRBD2	TRBV19	TRBJ2-7	few	TGTGCCAGTACTCCGGGACTAGGAAACGAGCAGTACTTC	CASTPGLGNEQYF
NA	TRBV27	TRBJ2-5	NA	TGTGCCAGCCAACCCGGGACAACCCAAGAGACCCAGTACTTC	CASQPGTTQETQYF
NA	TRBV20-1	TRBJ2-1	NA	TGCAGTGCTAGAGATCTAGAACTTTACAATGAGCAGTTCTTC	CSARDLELYNEQFF
NA	TRBV18	TRBJ1-5	once	TGTGCCAGCTCTCGGACCAGCGGACAGCCCCAGCATTTT	CASSRTSGQPQHF
NA	TRBV30	TRBJ2-3	NA	TGTGCCTGTAAGTTAGCGGAAGCAGATACGCAGTATTTT	CACKLAEADTQYF
TRBD1	TRBV15	TRBJ2-7	NA	TGTGCCACCAGCAGAGCCGGGACAGGGCTTGTAGCTGGGCAGTACTTC	CATSRAGTGLVAGQYF
NA	TRBV6-5	TRBJ2-1	few	TGTGCCAGCAGTCCCGGGGGCAATGAGCAGTTCTTC	CASSPGGNEQFF
NA	TRBV29-1	TRBJ2-7	NA	TGCAGCGTTGAAGATCCGTCAGCCGCGGGCGAGCAGTACTTC	CSVEDPSAAGEQYF
TRBD1	TRBV6-5	TRBJ1-2	NA	TGTGCCACTGGACAGGGGGTCGGCTATGGCTACACCTTC	CATGQGVGYGYTF
TRBD1	TRBV6-5	TRBJ2-7	NA	TGTGCCAGCAGTTCGAGACAGGGGGAGCACGAGCAGTACTTC	CASSSRQGEHEQYF
NA	TRBV15	TRBJ2-3	NA	TGTGCCACCAGCGCCATCCGAATCGGGACAGATACGCAGTATTTT	CATSAIRIGTDTQYF
NA	TRBV10-3	TRBJ1-5	NA	TGTGCCATCAGTGAGTCTGCCGGACAGCCCCAGCATTTT	CAISESAGQPQHF
NA	TRBV29-1	TRBJ1-1	NA	TGCAGCGCCGAGCAGGGTCGTGTCACTGAAGCTTTCTTT	CSAEQGRVTEAFF
TRBD2	TRBV19	TRBJ2-1	NA	TGTGCCACCGGACTAGCGGGAGGACCAGCCAATGAGCAGTTCTTC	CATGLAGGPANEQFF